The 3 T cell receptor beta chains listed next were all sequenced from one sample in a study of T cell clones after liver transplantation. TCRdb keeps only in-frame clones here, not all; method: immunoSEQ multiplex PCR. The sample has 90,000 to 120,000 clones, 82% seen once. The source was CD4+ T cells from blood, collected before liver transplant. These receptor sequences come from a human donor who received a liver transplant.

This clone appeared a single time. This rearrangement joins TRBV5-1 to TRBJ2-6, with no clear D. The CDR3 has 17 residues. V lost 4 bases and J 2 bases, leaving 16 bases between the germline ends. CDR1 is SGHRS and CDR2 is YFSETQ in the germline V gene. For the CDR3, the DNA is TGCGCCAGCAGCCCTACTCCGACCCAGACTGGGGCCAACGTCCTGACTTTC. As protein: CASSPTPTQTGANVLTF.

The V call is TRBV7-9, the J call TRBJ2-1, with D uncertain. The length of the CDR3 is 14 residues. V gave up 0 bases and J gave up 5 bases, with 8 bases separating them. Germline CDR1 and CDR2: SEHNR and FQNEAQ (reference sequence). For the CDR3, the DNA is TGTGCCAGCAGCTTAGCGCAACCTCACAATGAGCAGTTCTTC. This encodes CASSLAQPHNEQFF.

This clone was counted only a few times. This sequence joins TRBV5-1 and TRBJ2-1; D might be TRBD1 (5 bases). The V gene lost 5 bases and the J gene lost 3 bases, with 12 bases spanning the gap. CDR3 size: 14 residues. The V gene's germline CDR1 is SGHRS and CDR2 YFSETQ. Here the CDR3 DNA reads TGCGCCAGCAGGTTCGAAGGGGTCTACAATGAGCAGTTCTTC. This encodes CASRFEGVYNEQFF.